The 26 T cell receptor beta chains below come from one sample, sequenced in a study of human T cells and chemical hapten exposure. TCRdb re-analysed the RACE reads in MiXCR, keeping a single row per CDR3 protein. Of tens of thousands of distinct CDR3 sequences in the sample, approximately 9.8% are singletons; the top ten hold more than 13%. Sample time point: pre-sensitization, week 0. Treatment of the sample: therapeutic diphenylcyclopropenone sensitization with weekly scalp DPC. Sequencing was performed on whole blood, taken in connection with sensitization to the hapten diphenylcyclopropenone (DPC). Receptors originate from a middle-aged woman with alopecia areata. Some clones in this sample may be carry-over from other donors' samples.

The chain carries TRBV7-9 and TRBJ2-5, with 8 bases identical to TRBD1. Germline CDR1 is SEHNR and CDR2 is FQNEAQ (reference sequence). The length of the CDR3 is 14 residues. V lost 5 bases and J lost 2; bases outside the gene matches: 4. CDR3 in DNA: TGTGCCAGCAGCACTTGGACAGGGCAAGAGACCCAGTACTTC. Translation gives CASSTWTGQETQYF.

This clonotype was counted a few times. The chain joins TRBV3-1 to TRBJ2-5; 9 bases are shared with TRBD2. The CDR3 has 14 amino acids. Looked up from germline, CDR1 is LGHDT and CDR2 is YNNKEL (reference sequence). J gave up 5 bases and V 4 bases, and 5 bases lay outside the gene matches. CDR3 nucleotides: TGTGCCAGCAGCCGGCGGGGGGGCCAGGAGACCCAGTACTTC. It encodes CASSRRGGQETQYF.

This clonotype was observed at least ten times. The J gene is TRBJ2-7, the V gene TRBV10-3; 8 positions agree with TRBD2. V lost 6 bases, J lost 6 bases, and 13 bases stayed unmatched. Germline V gives CDR1 ENHRY, CDR2 SYGVKD. This CDR3 comprises 15 residues. CDR3: CAISPSSGGRREQYF. DNA for the CDR3: TGTGCCATCAGCCCTTCGTCGGGCGGGAGGCGCGAGCAGTACTTC.

This clonotype was observed a few times. The chain is built from TRBV7-2 and TRBJ2-3, with TRBD1 matching over 7 bases. V was clipped by 1 base and J by 4 bases; unmatched bases: 2. This CDR3 contains 14 residues. Germline V gene data show CDR1 as SGHTA and CDR2 as FQGNSA. CDR3 nucleotides: TGTGCCAGCAGCTTAGGCAGGGGGTCAGATACGCAGTATTTT. Encoded protein: CASSLGRGSDTQYF.

This clonotype occurred a few times. V and J are TRBV2 and TRBJ1-2, with a weak D call TRBD1 (6 bases). The CDR3 runs 14 residues. Germline V gives CDR1 SNHLY, CDR2 FYNNEI. Trimming removed 6 bases from V and 4 bases from J, with 15 bases in between. In DNA, the CDR3 is TGTGCCAGCAGACTAAAACAGGGCATCTATGGCTACACCTTC. Translating it yields CASRLKQGIYGYTF.

This clonotype was counted only a few times. This chain connects TRBV6-6 to TRBJ1-2; 9 nucleotides match TRBD1. The J segment lost 1 base and the V segment lost 6 bases, leaving 3 bases of the junction unmatched. This CDR3 contains 14 residues. In germline, CDR1 is MNHNY, CDR2 SVGAGI (reference sequence). The CDR3 spells CASRSGQGNYGYTF. CDR3 in DNA: TGTGCCAGCAGGTCGGGACAGGGTAACTATGGCTACACCTTC.

This clonotype was observed at least ten times. The J gene is TRBJ1-2, the V gene TRBV4-3; 7 nucleotides align to TRBD1. The CDR3 length is 14 residues. Germline V gene data show CDR1 as LGHNA and CDR2 as YSLEER. The ends lost 1 base at V and 13 bases at J; junction bases unmatched: 12. DNA of the CDR3: TGCGCCAGCAGCCAAGTACAGGGGCAGGAGTTCGTCACCTTC. Translating gives CASSQVQGQEFVTF.

This clonotype was seen a handful of times. CDR3 coding DNA: TGCGCCAGCAGCCTCCAAGCAGGGGGCTCTAGCTCCTACGAGCAGTACTTC. This translates into CASSLQAGGSSSYEQYF. The V gene is TRBV4-1, the J gene TRBJ2-7; TRBD1 aligns across 8 bases. With 4 bases clipped from V and 0 bases from J, the junction kept 11 bases outside the gene matches. The CDR3 length is 17 residues. CDR1 is MGHRA and CDR2 is YSYEKL in the germline V gene.

This clonotype was detected ten times or more. The V and J genes are TRBV5-6 and TRBJ2-7; D may be TRBD1 (5 bases). This CDR3 comprises 12 residues. V was shortened by 0 bases and J by 5 bases, with 6 bases between the two germline ends. CDR1 is SGHDT, CDR2 YYEEEE, per germline. The DNA for the CDR3 is TGTGCCAGCAGCTTGGTAGGGGACGAGCAGTACTTC. Residues: CASSLVGDEQYF.

This clonotype was detected ten times or more. The chain has TRBV3-1 and TRBJ1-1, with TRBD1 identical over 7 bases. The CDR3 is 13 amino acids. The V segment lost 4 bases and the J segment 4 bases; nucleotides outside the gene matches: 3. Germline values: CDR1 LGHDT, CDR2 YNNKEL (reference sequence). The DNA for the CDR3 is TGTGCCAGCAGCCTGACAGGGACCACTGAAGCTTTCTTT. Protein product: CASSLTGTTEAFF.

The chain links TRBV7-3 to TRBJ1-6; D perhaps matches TRBD1 (5 bases). The germline V gene has CDR1 SGHTA and CDR2 FQGTGA. V was trimmed by 4 bases and J by 8 bases, leaving 9 bases between them. This CDR3 spans 13 amino acids. The DNA of the CDR3 is TGTGCCAGCAGCTCGCAGGGCTATTCACCCCTCCACTTT. It encodes CASSSQGYSPLHF.

This clonotype was observed a handful of times. DNA of the CDR3: TGTGCCAGCAGCCTCTACTTTGACCCCTATAGCAATCAGCCCCAGCATTTT. Encoded protein: CASSLYFDPYSNQPQHF. J is TRBJ1-5 and V is TRBV11-2; the D is unclear. The germline V and J ends were trimmed by 5 bases and 0 bases, with 17 bases remaining between them. The CDR3 totals 17 residues. Per the germline V gene, CDR1 is SGHAT and CDR2 is FQNNGV. The whole variable domain, remainder taken from reference TRBV11-2 and TRBJ1-5, is EAGVAQSPRYKIIEKRQSVAFWCNPISGHATLYWYQQILGQGPKLLIQFQNNGVVDDSQLPKDRFSAERLKGVDSTLKIQPAKLEDSAVYLCASSLYFDPYSNQPQHFGDGTRLSIL.

This clonotype was recorded many times. The genes are TRBV4-1 and TRBJ1-1, with 8 bases lining up with TRBD1. Germline V gene data show CDR1 as MGHRA and CDR2 as YSYEKL. J gave up 3 bases and V 4 bases, and 7 bases lay outside the gene matches. CDR3 length: 15 amino acids. The CDR3 DNA follows: TGCGCCAGCAGCCCCCACGAACAGGGGGACACTGAAGCTTTCTTT. Its translation is CASSPHEQGDTEAFF.

This chain connects TRBV7-8 to TRBJ1-5, with TRBD1 identical over 8 bases. V was pared by 0 bases and J by 1 base, with 8 bases of the junction left unmatched. The CDR3 contains 18 residues. Germline values: CDR1 SGHVS, CDR2 FQNEAQ. The DNA of the CDR3 is TGTGCCAGCAGCTTAGCCGCAATGCAGGGGGCAAGCAATCAGCCCCAGCATTTT. It encodes CASSLAAMQGASNQPQHF.

About this clonotype itself: Given a much more abundant clone one base away, this may be a read error. The V call is TRBV2, the J call TRBJ2-7; weak D call: TRBD2 (6 bases). Trimming took off 7 bases at V and 6 bases at J, with 16 bases between the two ends. CDR3 length equals 13 residues. CDR1 is SNHLY, CDR2 FYNNEI, per germline. The DNA for the CDR3 is TGTGCCAGCACCCTCCGGGGGTATTTCGAGCAGTACTTC. It codes for CASTLRGYFEQYF.

A few counts support this clonotype. This chain links TRBV2 with TRBJ2-5, with TRBD2 matching over 14 bases. The CDR3 runs to 16 residues. From germline, CDR1 is SNHLY and CDR2 FYNNEI. The junction had 8 bases not matched to a gene; V was cut back by 11 bases and J by 0 bases. CDR3 residues: CAGSGTSGSYQETQYF. CDR3 DNA: TGTGCCGGTTCCGGGACTAGCGGGAGCTACCAAGAGACCCAGTACTTC.

The sample holds many counts of this clonotype. CDR3 DNA sequence: TGTGCCAGCAGGGGAGTGGACAGGGCCTACTCTGGGGCCAACGTCCTGACTTTC. Amino acid sequence: CASRGVDRAYSGANVLTF. This rearrangement joins TRBV2 to TRBJ2-6; 8 bases fit TRBD1. Germline V gene lookup returns CDR1 SNHLY and CDR2 FYNNEI. The CDR3 runs 18 residues. The V gene end was trimmed by 6 bases and the J gene end by 0 bases; junction bases not matched to a gene: 10. The variable domain in full, completed from reference TRBV2 and TRBJ2-6, reads EPEVTQTPSHQVTQMGQEVILRCVPISNHLYFYWYRQILGQKVEFLVSFYNNEISEKSEIFDDQFSVERPDGSNFTLKIRSTKLEDSAMYFCASRGVDRAYSGANVLTFGAGSRLTVL.

This clonotype was seen more than once but under ten times. This chain uses TRBV27 with TRBJ2-1; D remains unclear. This CDR3 has 12 residues. V lost 4 bases to trimming and J lost 9 bases, with 10 bases between them. Looked up from germline, CDR1 is MNHEY and CDR2 is SMNVEV (reference sequence). The CDR3 coding sequence is TGTGCCAGCAGTTCGAATGACCCTGAGCAGTTCTTC. It translates to CASSSNDPEQFF.

This clonotype was counted a few times. The chain carries TRBV6-1 and TRBJ2-7; 8 nucleotides line up with TRBD1. V dropped 10 bases and J dropped 4; count of bases not matched to a gene: 18. The CDR3 runs 16 residues. CDR1 is MNHNS, CDR2 SASEGT, per germline. The chain's CDR3 is CATLPRPGQAVYEQYF. CDR3 sequence (DNA): TGTGCCACCTTGCCGCGACCGGGACAGGCGGTTTACGAGCAGTACTTC.

With respect to this clonotype: A much larger clone is a single base away; this may be a read error. This chain uses TRBV30 with TRBJ2-3; D remains ambiguous. V lost 0 bases and J lost 5, with 18 bases in between. The CDR3 covers 16 residues. Germline V gene data show CDR1 as GTSNPN and CDR2 as SVGIG (reference sequence). In nucleotides, the CDR3 is TGTGCCTGGAGTGTAGGGCAGGTCATCGGCATAGATACGCAGTATTTT. Encoded protein: CAWSVGQVIGIDTQYF.

There are a few counts of this clonotype. V is TRBV29-1 and J is TRBJ1-3, with 7 bases fitting TRBD1. CDR3 length: 12 amino acids. J was trimmed by 4 bases and V by 6 bases; bases with no gene match: 3. Germline V CDR1 and CDR2: SQVTM, ANQGSEA. The CDR3 nucleotides read TGCAGCGTGGGGACAGCGGGAAACACCATATATTTT. The encoded protein is CSVGTAGNTIYF.

This clonotype was seen a handful of times. The chain employs TRBV29-1 and TRBJ2-3, with 7 bases aligning to TRBD2. The CDR3 consists of 16 residues. V was clipped by 3 bases and J by 4 bases; unmatched bases: 13. The germline CDR1 and CDR2 sequences are SQVTM and ANQGSEA. CDR3 DNA sequence: TGCAGCGTTGAGGAGGGTCGAGCGGGGAGGCCAGATACGCAGTATTTT. Residues: CSVEEGRAGRPDTQYF.

This clonotype was seen ten or more times. CDR3 DNA: TGTGCCAGCAGTCCGACTAGCGGGGGGTCAGATACGCAGTATTTT. Translated, it gives CASSPTSGGSDTQYF. The chain joins TRBV6-1 to TRBJ2-3; 13 bases align to TRBD2. V lost 5 bases and J lost 4; bases outside the gene matches: 3. This CDR3 contains 15 residues. Germline CDR1 is MNHNS and CDR2 is SASEGT.

This clonotype was observed many times. The J gene is TRBJ2-7, the V gene TRBV7-9, with 9 bases aligning to TRBD1. The CDR3 is made up of 17 amino acids. The germline CDR1 and CDR2 sequences are SEHNR and FQNEAQ (reference sequence). Trimming at V came to 5 bases and at J to 4 bases, leaving 15 bases not matched to a gene. In nucleotides, the CDR3 is TGTGCCAGCAGCCTCTCGACCGGGACAGGGTTTTTATACGAGCAGTACTTC. It is translated as CASSLSTGTGFLYEQYF.

The rearrangement links TRBV6-5 to TRBJ2-1; D perhaps matches TRBD2 (6 bases). This CDR3 contains 16 residues. Trimming removed 4 bases at V and 0 bases at J, with 13 bases between. Germline CDR1 MNHEY, CDR2 SVGAGI. The CDR3 protein is CASSSQLARSYNEQFF. The CDR3 DNA sequence: TGTGCCAGCAGTTCCCAACTAGCCCGCTCCTACAATGAGCAGTTCTTC.

This clonotype was seen at least ten times. The chain carries TRBV30 and TRBJ1-2; possible D gene TRBD1, 6 bases. Germline V gene lookup returns CDR1 GTSNPN and CDR2 SVGIG (reference sequence). This CDR3 spans 13 amino acids. Trimming removed 4 bases at V and 2 bases at J, with 11 bases between. This CDR3 is CAWTQGQNYGYTF. Here the CDR3 DNA reads TGTGCCTGGACCCAAGGACAGAACTATGGCTACACCTTC.